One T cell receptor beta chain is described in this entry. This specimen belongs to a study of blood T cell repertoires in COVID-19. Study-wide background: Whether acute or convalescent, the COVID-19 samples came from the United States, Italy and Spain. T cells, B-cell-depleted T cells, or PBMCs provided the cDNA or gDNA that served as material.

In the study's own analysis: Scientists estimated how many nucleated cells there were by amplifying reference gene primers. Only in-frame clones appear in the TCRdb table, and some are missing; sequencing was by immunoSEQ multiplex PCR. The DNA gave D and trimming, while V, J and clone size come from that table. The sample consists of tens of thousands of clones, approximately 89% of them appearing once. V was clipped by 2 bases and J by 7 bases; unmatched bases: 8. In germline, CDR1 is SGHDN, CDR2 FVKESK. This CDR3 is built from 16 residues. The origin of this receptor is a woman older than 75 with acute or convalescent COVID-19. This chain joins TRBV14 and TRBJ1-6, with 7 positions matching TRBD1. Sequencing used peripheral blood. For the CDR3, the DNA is TGTGCCAGCAGCCAACTTAGTCCAGGGGGAAATTCACCCCTCCACTTT. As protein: CASSQLSPGGNSPLHF.